The next 13 T cell receptor beta chains were all read from a single sample in a study of shared clonotypes between healthy human individuals. It was CD45RO-negative cells, positively selected for CCR7, that made up naive CD8 cells, with terminally differentiated effector memory CD45RA+ cells excluded. Sequencing used immunoSEQ multiplex PCR; TCRdb keeps in-frame clones, though not all of them. This sample has just over 2,000,000 clones, with just under 95% found just once. Material: naive CD8+ T cells sorted from blood. The receptor source for this set is a man younger than 30 in good health.

This sequence joins TRBV27 and TRBJ1-2; the match to TRBD1 covers 7 bases. Germline CDR1 and CDR2: MNHEY and SMNVEV (reference sequence). V was clipped by 0 bases and J by 4 bases; unmatched bases: 17. This CDR3 comprises 19 residues. The CDR3 bases are TGTGCCAGCAGTTTATCTCCGTACACAGAGACAGGGTCCAGCTATGGCTACACCTTC. Translated: CASSLSPYTETGSSYGYTF.

V usage is TRBV5-6 and J usage is TRBJ2-7; 7 bases map to TRBD2. The V gene's germline CDR1 is SGHDT and CDR2 YYEEEE. The CDR3 runs 15 residues. The V and J ends lost 2 bases and 3 bases, in that order; junction bases with no gene match: 8. This chain's CDR3 is CASSFGGVHYYEQYF. CDR3 sequence (DNA): TGTGCCAGCAGCTTTGGGGGGGTGCATTACTACGAGCAGTACTTC.

This clone was seen just once. V and J are TRBV27 and TRBJ2-3, with 10 bases fitting TRBD2. The V gene's germline CDR1 is MNHEY and CDR2 SMNVEV (reference sequence). Germline trimming cut 4 bases from V and 2 bases from J; bases unmatched to any gene: 6. This CDR3 is 16 amino acids long. This CDR3 is CASSSSGSGYTDTQYF. CDR3 sequence (DNA): TGTGCCAGCAGTTCTAGCGGGAGTGGATACACAGATACGCAGTATTTT.

In regard to this clone: The same CDR3 can be traced to other DNA sequences in this sample. The chain recombines TRBV7-9 with TRBJ2-3; 7 bases are a match to TRBD2. Trimming took 3 bases from V and 1 from J; bases not matched to a gene: 4. In germline, CDR1 is SEHNR, CDR2 FQNEAQ (reference sequence). This CDR3 has 15 amino acids. The chain's CDR3 is CASSLVLAGTDTQYF. The CDR3 nucleotides read TGTGCCAGCAGCTTGGTCCTAGCGGGCACAGATACGCAGTATTTT.

As for this clone: This CDR3 is also generated by other DNA sequences in the sample. The chain employs TRBV27 and TRBJ2-7; D may be TRBD1 (5 bases). CDR1 and CDR2 from the germline V gene are MNHEY and SMNVEV (reference sequence). V gave up 6 bases and J gave up 4 bases, with 10 bases separating them. This CDR3 region has 12 residues. The CDR3 DNA reads TGTGCCAGCAGCCCCCAGGGTTACGAGCAGTACTTC. Encoded protein: CASSPQGYEQYF.

The chain joins TRBV6-1 to TRBJ1-2; D uncertain. Germline V gene lookup returns CDR1 MNHNS and CDR2 SASEGT. The CDR3 contains 13 residues. Trimming pared 2 bases from V and 4 bases from J, leaving 8 bases between. CDR3 in DNA: TGTGCCAGCAGTGAAAACGTTGGCTATGGCTACACCTTC. This translates into CASSENVGYGYTF.

The chain employs TRBV13 and TRBJ2-7; D gene uncertain. Germline CDR1 is PRHDT and CDR2 is FYEKMQ (reference sequence). This CDR3 region has 16 residues. V lost 5 bases and J 2 bases, leaving 19 bases between the germline ends. CDR3 nucleotide sequence: TGTGCCAGCAGCCCCGCATCACCCGCGGACGCCTACGAGCAGTACTTC. The encoded protein is CASSPASPADAYEQYF.

The chain uses TRBV13 and TRBJ1-6; 7 positions agree with TRBD1. From germline, CDR1 is PRHDT and CDR2 FYEKMQ (reference sequence). The CDR3 is 15 amino acids. V dropped 0 bases and J dropped 8; count of bases not matched to a gene: 4. The CDR3 nucleotides read TGTGCCAGCAGCTTAGGAGGGGGCCTTCATTCACCCCTCCACTTT. Residues: CASSLGGGLHSPLHF.

The chain combines TRBV28 with TRBJ2-4, with 7 bases identical to TRBD2. J lost 9 bases, V lost 8 bases, and 7 bases had no gene match. CDR3 length: 12 amino acids. From germline, CDR1 is MDHEN and CDR2 SYDVKM. The CDR3 loop reads CASWAGEGIQYF. The CDR3, as DNA: TGTGCCAGCTGGGCGGGGGAGGGCATTCAGTACTTC.

V is TRBV5-6 and J is TRBJ2-2, with 7 nucleotides matching TRBD2. Losses at the gene ends were 1 base for V and 2 bases for J; bases not matched to a gene: 8. This CDR3 region has 17 residues. Per germline, CDR1 SGHDT and CDR2 YYEEEE. The CDR3 DNA reads as TGTGCCAGCAGCTTGCCTCCGCTAGCGGCTAACACCGGGGAGCTGTTTTTT. Translated, it gives CASSLPPLAANTGELFF.

The count of this clone is one. This chain uses TRBV11-2 with TRBJ2-1, with D perhaps matching TRBD1 (5 bases). Germline loops: CDR1 SGHAT, CDR2 FQNNGV. There are 15 residues in the CDR3. With 2 bases removed from V and 5 bases from J, the gap between germline ends came to 13 bases. In DNA, the CDR3 is TGTGCCAGCAGCTTAAGTAGGGGTACTAACAATGAGCAGTTCTTC. It encodes CASSLSRGTNNEQFF.

Details on this clone: Other nucleotide sequences in the sample specify the same CDR3. This sequence joins TRBV5-1 and TRBJ2-7, with 7 bases that match TRBD2. Unmatched junction bases numbered 4, after V lost 0 bases and J lost 4 bases. The CDR3 spans 14 residues. CDR1 is SGHRS and CDR2 is YFSETQ in the germline V gene. CDR3 sequence reads: CASSLDSGGYEQYF. The CDR3 DNA sequence: TGCGCCAGCAGCTTGGATTCGGGGGGTTACGAGCAGTACTTC.

This clone was picked up one time. The genes are TRBV21-1 and TRBJ2-7; TRBD1, the table's D call, was not compared with the DNA. TRBV21-1 is a documented pseudogene. The CDR3 has 13 amino acids. The CDR3 bases are TGTGCCAGCACCGAGGACAGGGCTTGGGAGCAGTACTTC. Its protein is CASTEDRAWEQYF.